The rows below give T cell receptor beta chains drawn from one sample of a study of T cells after posttransplantation cyclophosphamide. Measured with immunoSEQ multiplex PCR; TCRdb has only the in-frame clones, and not every one. The table shows about 21,000 clones, with 75% to 90% occurring only once. The sequences come from PBMCs, collected about 360 days after allogeneic stem cell transplant with calcineurin inhibitor and methotrexate. The receptor set was obtained from a female patient under 45 who received an allogeneic stem cell transplant from an unrelated donor, was CMV-positive, and had acute and chronic GVHD. Some T cells may be graft donor cells. Both conserved end residues are part of each CDR3. Fields, in order: J gene, clone size, D gene, V gene, CDR3 protein, CDR3 DNA. A D gene is named only where the DNA matches it firmly. Size tells how often a clone was seen (once, few, many) or the class of an expanded clone, and some rows leave it out.

J: TRBJ2-6; size: -; D: -; V: TRBV5-1; CDR3: CAVNSGANVLTF; DNA: TGCGCCGTCAACTCTGGGGCCAACGTCCTGACTTTC
J: TRBJ1-1; size: few; D: -; V: TRBV6-6; CDR3: CASSYSQAEAFF; DNA: TGTGCCAGCAGTTACTCCCAGGCTGAAGCTTTCTTT
J: TRBJ2-5; size: -; D: -; V: TRBV7-9; CDR3: CASSPKRRVQETQYF; DNA: TGTGCCAGCAGCCCCAAACGGAGAGTCCAAGAGACCCAGTACTTC
J: TRBJ2-7; size: -; D: TRBD2; V: TRBV5-6; CDR3: CASSWTSSNPEQYF; DNA: TGTGCCAGCAGCTGGACTAGCAGCAACCCCGAGCAGTACTTC
J: TRBJ2-1; size: -; D: TRBD1; V: TRBV30; CDR3: CAWSRGTGWYNEQFF; DNA: TGTGCCTGGTCACGTGGGACAGGGTGGTACAATGAGCAGTTCTTC
J: TRBJ2-7; size: -; D: -; V: TRBV2; CDR3: CASMGPRLSSYEQYF; DNA: TGTGCCAGCATGGGTCCGCGGTTAAGCTCCTACGAGCAGTACTTC
J: TRBJ2-7; size: -; D: -; V: TRBV6-1; CDR3: CASSSRLKSLYEQYF; DNA: TGTGCCAGCAGTAGCAGACTAAAGTCCCTCTACGAGCAGTACTTC
J: TRBJ2-5; size: -; D: TRBD2; V: TRBV11-3; CDR3: CASSFLAGGGETQYF; DNA: TGTGCCAGCAGCTTTCTAGCGGGAGGTGGGGAGACCCAGTACTTC
J: TRBJ2-1; size: -; D: -; V: TRBV30; CDR3: CAWSSLAPYNEQFF; DNA: TGTGCCTGGAGTTCCTTAGCGCCATACAATGAGCAGTTCTTC
J: TRBJ1-2; size: -; D: -; V: TRBV7-9; CDR3: CASSLDPRRGGGYTF; DNA: TGTGCCAGCAGCTTAGATCCCAGGCGAGGGGGTGGCTACACCTTC
J: TRBJ1-1; size: -; D: -; V: TRBV6-6; CDR3: CASSYEGNTEAFF; DNA: TGTGCCAGCAGTTACGAGGGGAACACTGAAGCTTTCTTT
J: TRBJ2-3; size: -; D: -; V: TRBV6-1; CDR3: CASSSGMSTDTQYF; DNA: TGTGCCAGCAGTTCCGGGATGAGCACAGATACGCAGTATTTT